This is a list of T cell receptor beta chains from one sample in a study of blood T cell repertoires in COVID-19. Using immunoSEQ multiplex PCR, the repertoire was profiled, and TCRdb retains in-frame clones only, with some absent. The sample contains fewer than 350,000 clones, around 89% of which appear only once. Material: PBMCs or T cells enriched from blood (not recorded which). These receptors were taken from a woman in her twenties or thirties with acute COVID-19. Both conserved end residues are part of each CDR3. D genes are given only for firm matches. Clone size is not always given. Where it is, it says once, few, many or a class for expanded clones.

d_call	clone_size	v_call	j_call	cdr3_aa	cdr3_nt
-	-	TRBV7-9	TRBJ1-1	CASSQQSQGTEAFF	TGTGCCAGCAGCCAGCAATCTCAGGGCACTGAAGCTTTCTTT
TRBD2	-	TRBV7-3	TRBJ2-1	CASSLSSSGRDMDEQFF	TGTGCCAGCAGCTTGAGTTCTAGCGGGAGGGATATGGATGAGCAGTTCTTC
TRBD2	once	TRBV7-9	TRBJ2-1	CASSSTSGLSSYNEQFF	TGTGCCAGCAGCTCGACTAGCGGGCTAAGCTCCTACAATGAGCAGTTCTTC
TRBD1	-	TRBV10-3	TRBJ1-1	CAISSTGTENTEAFF	TGTGCCATCAGCTCAACCGGGACAGAGAACACTGAAGCTTTCTTT
-	once	TRBV4-1	TRBJ1-5	CASSQGAPGGGVQPQHF	TGCGCCAGCAGCCAAGGTGCCCCCGGGGGGGGAGTTCAGCCCCAGCATTTT
TRBD2	once	TRBV30	TRBJ2-2	CAPGQLAGGRTGELFF	TGTGCCCCAGGTCAACTAGCGGGAGGTAGGACCGGGGAGCTGTTTTTT
-	-	TRBV12-5	TRBJ2-3	CASGLNMVDTQYF	TGTGCTAGTGGTCTCAACATGGTGGATACGCAGTATTTT
TRBD1	-	TRBV5-1	TRBJ2-7	CASSTLDRDEQYF	TGCGCCAGCAGCACCCTGGACAGGGACGAGCAGTACTTC
TRBD2	-	TRBV9	TRBJ2-7	CASSVGINLAGGPGITDSYEQYF	TGTGCCAGCAGCGTAGGAATAAATCTTGCGGGAGGGCCTGGCATAACGGACTCCTACGAGCAGTACTTC
TRBD2	-	TRBV7-8	TRBJ2-1	CASSPTGGRDGYGFRWSYNEQFF	TGTGCCAGCAGCCCAACGGGGGGTCGCGACGGTTATGGGTTTAGGTGGTCCTACAATGAGCAGTTCTTC
-	-	TRBV2	TRBJ2-5	CASSNRAIQLTQTATQETQYF	TGTGCCAGCAGCAACAGGGCTATCCAGCTGACTCAGACGGCGACACAAGAGACCCAGTACTTC
-	-	TRBV27	TRBJ2-1	CASSPLRAYNEQFF	TGTGCCAGCAGCCCCCTGCGGGCCTACAATGAGCAGTTCTTC
-	once	TRBV14	TRBJ2-7	CASSLELADPYEQYF	TGTGCCAGCAGTCTGGAACTAGCCGACCCCTACGAGCAGTACTTC
TRBD1	-	TRBV7-9	TRBJ1-4	CASTIPGQVNEKLFF	TGTGCCAGCACCATCCCGGGACAGGTTAATGAAAAACTGTTTTTT
-	-	TRBV18	TRBJ2-3	CASSPGQGQEDTQYF	TGTGCCAGCTCACCAGGCCAGGGGCAAGAAGATACGCAGTATTTT